The T cell receptor beta chain described here comes from a study of T-cell memory formation after mild COVID-19. Study summary: Largely, TCR clusters stayed within a single donor.

The CDR3 contains 17 residues. Trimming cost V 4 bases and J 0 bases, with 15 bases left between them. The germline V gene has CDR1 SGHAT and CDR2 FQNNGV. TCRdb recomputed calls from the 5' RACE reads with MiXCR, one row per CDR3 protein. The repertoire includes some 260,000 distinct CDR3 sequences, over 15% of them detected once, and 3.5% to 4% sits in the top ten. General study findings and limits: Pre-infection memory showed some responding clones, and this suggested that cross-reactive memory joined. Among contracting clones, CD4+ were mainly CM/EM and CD8+ enriched in EMRA.

Points on this clonotype: The antigen is undetermined.

The V call is TRBV11-2, the J call TRBJ2-2, with D maybe TRBD1 (5 bases). The sequence came from a man between 18 and 29 years old who had mild COVID-19 (a few samples of this study predate the infection). Cell type and time point are not known. The sequencing input was PBMCs or a T cell subset sorted from them (not recorded which). In nucleotides, the CDR3 is TGTGCCAGCAGCTCGCAACAGGTGCTGGCGAACACCGGGGAGCTGTTTTTT. Protein product: CASSSQQVLANTGELFF.